This T cell receptor beta chain was found in a study of technical replicates of blood from a few donors. Sequencing was performed with immunoSEQ multiplex PCR; in TCRdb, only in-frame clones are kept and a portion is missing. Here the sample spans about 75,000 clones, approximately 96% being singletons. Germline loops: CDR1 MNHNY, CDR2 SVGAGI (reference sequence). V lost 0 bases, J lost 8 bases, and 6 bases lay in between. The CDR3 has 12 residues. V is TRBV6-6 and J is TRBJ2-3; no firm D call. The receptor comes from a human donor in good health. The sequencing input was T cells isolated from PBMCs. The DNA of the CDR3 is TGTGCCAGCAGTTACTCGATAGCTACGCAGTATTTT. Translation: CASSYSIATQYF.